These 10 T cell receptor beta chains came from one sample sequenced in a study of OX40 agonist ivuxolimab in advanced cancers. TCRdb's table, derived via immunoSEQ multiplex PCR, lists solely in-frame clones and lacks some. The sample lists about 58,000 clones, roughly 80% occurring once. Specimen: CD4+ or CD8+ T cells sorted from blood, collected in a trial of the OX40 agonist ivuxolimab. These receptors were obtained from an adult with an advanced solid tumor such as melanoma, head and neck, liver or kidney cancer.

In this sample, this clone turned up once. The chain joins TRBV9 to TRBJ2-1, with 9 bases matching TRBD2. This CDR3 has 15 amino acids. Germline-derived CDR1 and CDR2 are SGDLS and YYNGEE. Trimming at V came to 2 bases and at J to 3 bases, leaving 3 bases not matched to a gene. CDR3 sequence: CASSVLAGVYNEQFF. CDR3 DNA: TGTGCCAGCAGCGTGTTAGCGGGAGTCTACAATGAGCAGTTCTTC.

This chain connects TRBV11-2 to TRBJ1-4; D call uncertain. V lost 1 base, J lost 5 bases, and 8 bases lay in between. This CDR3 has 14 residues. Germline CDR1 and CDR2: SGHAT and FQNNGV. The CDR3 region is CASSLGRRNEKLFF. The DNA for the CDR3 is TGTGCCAGCAGCTTAGGGAGGAGGAATGAAAAACTGTTTTTT.

This clone has just a few counts. This chain connects TRBV4-3 to TRBJ1-2; D not resolved. The CDR3 runs 15 residues. Germline V gives CDR1 LGHNA, CDR2 YSLEER. Trimming stripped 0 bases from V and 5 bases from J, with 13 bases between. Written as DNA, the CDR3 is TGCGCCAGCAGCCAAGAGTCCACTTTGGATTATGGCTACACCTTC. Amino acids: CASSQESTLDYGYTF.

The chain carries TRBV5-1 and TRBJ2-5; TRBD2 agrees at 7 bases. The V gene's germline CDR1 is SGHRS and CDR2 YFSETQ. The CDR3 length is 14 residues. The junction had 9 bases not matched to a gene; V was cut back by 6 bases and J by 4 bases. The chain's CDR3 is CASTTWGGRETQYF. DNA of the CDR3: TGCGCCAGCACCACCTGGGGGGGAAGAGAGACCCAGTACTTC.

This chain connects TRBV2 to TRBJ2-5; D unclear. This CDR3 region has 10 residues. Germline V gene sequence: CDR1 SNHLY, CDR2 FYNNEI. Between the trimmed V and J ends, which lost 6 bases and 5 bases, there was a span of 4 bases. In DNA form, the CDR3 reads TGTGCCAGCAGGGCCGAGACCCAGTACTTC. It encodes CASRAETQYF.

The chain combines TRBV5-1 with TRBJ1-4; D might be TRBD1 (6 bases). CDR3 size: 15 residues. Germline CDR1 SGHRS, CDR2 YFSETQ. V dropped 0 bases and J dropped 4 bases, with 10 bases sitting between them. CDR3 in amino acids: CASSLDTGINEKLFF. The DNA for the CDR3 is TGCGCCAGCAGCTTGGATACAGGGATTAATGAAAAACTGTTTTTT.

The rearrangement joins TRBV5-8 to TRBJ1-2, with D unclear. V was trimmed by 1 base and J by 2 bases, leaving 6 bases between them. This CDR3 is 13 amino acids long. Germline assignment: CDR1 SGHTS and CDR2 YDEGEE. The CDR3 protein is CASSLRGNYGYTF. As DNA, the CDR3 is TGTGCCAGCAGCTTGCGGGGAAACTATGGCTACACCTTC.

V gene TRBV18 combines with J gene TRBJ1-1; tentatively, D is TRBD1 (5 bases). The V gene's germline CDR1 is KGHSH and CDR2 LQKENI. This CDR3 spans 15 amino acids. V was cut by 1 base and J by 2 bases, with 11 bases left in between. CDR3 bases: TGTGCCAGCTCACCACAACAGGCGGATAACACTGAAGCTTTCTTT. It yields the protein CASSPQQADNTEAFF.

The rearrangement uses TRBV11-3 and TRBJ1-1; D remains ambiguous. Trimming left V 5 bases short and J 1 base short, with 11 bases between. The germline V gene has CDR1 SGHNT and CDR2 YENEEA. The CDR3 spans 14 residues. The CDR3 reads CASSIAGPNTEAFF. The CDR3 bases are TGTGCCAGCAGCATTGCCGGTCCGAACACTGAAGCTTTCTTT.

The rearrangement uses TRBV6-1 and TRBJ2-3, with 7 positions matching TRBD2. V lost 6 bases and J lost 4; bases outside the gene matches: 7. CDR1 MNHNS and CDR2 SASEGT come from the germline V gene. This CDR3 is built from 14 residues. The DNA of the CDR3 is TGTGCCAGCAGCCAGCGGGACGGGGCAGATACGCAGTATTTT. Translated, it gives CASSQRDGADTQYF.